This record looks at one T cell receptor (beta chain) sequence and its context. The data originate from a study of blood T cell repertoires in COVID-19. The CDR3 runs 15 residues. Clones were read by immunoSEQ multiplex PCR, and TCRdb kept only the in-frame ones, dropping some. The sample has tens of thousands of clones, more than 75% seen once. The receptor comes from a woman aged 70-85 years with acute or convalescent COVID-19. The chain couples TRBV21-1 to TRBJ2-2; the DNA was not compared with TRBD2, the D call given in the table. TRBV21-1 is marked as a pseudogene. The sequenced sample consisted of peripheral blood. CDR3 loop: CASSIREVHGLELFF. The DNA of the CDR3 is TGTGCCAGCAGCATCCGTGAGGTGCACGGTCTAGAGCTGTTTTTT.